Described below is a single T cell receptor (beta chain) sequence and its context. In the original analysis: By means of reference gene primer amplification, nucleated cell counts were estimated. Assay used: immunoSEQ multiplex PCR; TCRdb lists only in-frame clones, some missing. V, J and clone size derive from that table, while D and trimming were established from the DNA sequence. Found here are 100,000 to 150,000 clones, around 80% of them singletons; the top ten hold about 2.7%. Trimming shortened V by 1 base and J by 5 bases, and 11 bases separated the two germline ends. Per germline, CDR1 SGHAT and CDR2 FQNNGV. This CDR3 has 14 residues. This specimen belongs to a study of blood T cell repertoires in COVID-19. Looking at the study overall: The samples span acute and convalescent COVID-19 from the United States, Italy and Spain. Sample material is recorded as cDNA or gDNA derived from T cells, B-cell-depleted T cells, or PBMCs.

The V call is TRBV11-2, the J call TRBJ1-1; tentatively, D is TRBD1 (5 bases). Sequenced input: peripheral blood. The origin of this receptor is a man aged 50-60 years with acute or convalescent COVID-19. CDR3 sequence: CASSLGGGRTEAFF. For the CDR3, the DNA is TGTGCCAGCAGCTTAGGGGGGGGGAGGACTGAAGCTTTCTTT. Looking up the rest from reference TRBV11-2 and TRBJ1-1 gives the full variable domain: EAGVAQSPRYKIIEKRQSVAFWCNPISGHATLYWYQQILGQGPKLLIQFQNNGVVDDSQLPKDRFSAERLKGVDSTLKIQPAKLEDSAVYLCASSLGGGRTEAFFGQGTRLTVV.